This T cell receptor beta chain emerged from a study of blood T cell repertoires in COVID-19. Turning to the study itself: COVID-19 samples collected from the United States, Italy and Spain covered acute and convalescent phases. Sources were T cells, B-cell-depleted T cells, or PBMCs; the material itself was cDNA or gDNA.

The CDR3 contains 13 residues. V was trimmed by 5 bases and J by 9 bases, leaving 14 bases between them. Germline V gene lookup returns CDR1 SGHDN and CDR2 FVKESK. In the study's own analysis: The assay estimated nucleated cells by amplifying reference gene primers. Some clones are missing from TCRdb's copy, which holds only in-frame ones; the method was immunoSEQ multiplex PCR. For V, J and clone size, that table is used; D and trimming come from the DNA. In the table there are some 85,000 clones, about 70% of which are singletons. This clonotype was sampled from a woman at least 80 years old with active or convalescent COVID-19. The specimen was peripheral blood. V is TRBV14 and J is TRBJ1-5; D is perhaps TRBD1 (6 bases). As DNA, the CDR3 is TGTGCCAGCAGCAACAGGGTAGGCTGGCCCCAGCATTTT. This encodes CASSNRVGWPQHF.